This T cell receptor (beta chain) was retrieved from a study of blood T cells in healthy people across ages. CDR3 length: 12 amino acids. The germline CDR1 and CDR2 sequences are MNHEY and SMNVEV (reference sequence). With 5 bases removed from V and 7 bases from J, the gap between germline ends came to 12 bases. Sample-barcoded 5' priming and a J-beta primer mix drove a second PCR of roughly 6 to 12 cycles. Through a template-switch adaptor with 12 random nucleotides, each cDNA molecule received a tag. In TCRdb, the 5' RACE reads were re-called with MiXCR into one record per CDR3 protein. The sample shows about a million distinct CDR3 sequences, roughly two fifths of them seen only once. Investigators took 8.5 to 10 milliliters of peripheral blood from every donor.

This sequence was found in a man in his late teens or twenties in good health. V and J are TRBV27 and TRBJ2-7; D not certain. Specimen: blood. DNA of the CDR3: TGTGCCAGCAGTCCGTATCACAGAGAGCAGTACTTC. It is translated as CASSPYHREQYF.